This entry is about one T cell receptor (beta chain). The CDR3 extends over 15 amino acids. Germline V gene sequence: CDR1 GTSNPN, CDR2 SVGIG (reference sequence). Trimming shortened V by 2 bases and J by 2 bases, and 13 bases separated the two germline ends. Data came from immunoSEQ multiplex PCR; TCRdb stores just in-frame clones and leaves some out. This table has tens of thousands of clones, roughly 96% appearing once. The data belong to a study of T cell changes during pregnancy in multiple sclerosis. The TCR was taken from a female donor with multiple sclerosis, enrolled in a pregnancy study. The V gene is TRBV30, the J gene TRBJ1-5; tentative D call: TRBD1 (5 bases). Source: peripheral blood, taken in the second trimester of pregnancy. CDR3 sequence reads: CAWSRDSVGNQPQHF. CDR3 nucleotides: TGTGCCTGGAGTCGTGACAGCGTCGGCAATCAGCCCCAGCATTTT.